This entry features one TCR beta chain sequence. The entry originates in a study of blood T cell repertoires in COVID-19. About the research overall: Sample material is recorded as cDNA or gDNA derived from T cells, B-cell-depleted T cells, or PBMCs.

Per the study methods: Reference gene primer amplification gave estimated nucleated cell counts. The method was immunoSEQ multiplex PCR; TCRdb's version includes in-frame clones alone and lacks a portion of them. The V and J calls and clone size were taken over from that table, and D and trimming were inferred from the DNA. This sample yields 650,000 to 800,000 clones, of which more than 80% are seen a single time; approximately 0.25% belongs to the top ten. Germline lookup yields CDR1 LNHDA and CDR2 SQIVND (reference sequence). The CDR3 runs 13 residues. Trimming cost V 6 bases and J 6 bases; bases outside gene matches: 5.

This receptor was identified in a woman between 18 and 30 years old with acute or convalescent COVID-19. The J gene is TRBJ2-7, the V gene TRBV19; 10 nucleotides align to TRBD1. Input material: peripheral blood. The CDR3 region has the DNA TGTGCCAGTAGGGGGGACAGGGGTGCCGAGCAGTACTTC. It yields the protein CASRGDRGAEQYF.